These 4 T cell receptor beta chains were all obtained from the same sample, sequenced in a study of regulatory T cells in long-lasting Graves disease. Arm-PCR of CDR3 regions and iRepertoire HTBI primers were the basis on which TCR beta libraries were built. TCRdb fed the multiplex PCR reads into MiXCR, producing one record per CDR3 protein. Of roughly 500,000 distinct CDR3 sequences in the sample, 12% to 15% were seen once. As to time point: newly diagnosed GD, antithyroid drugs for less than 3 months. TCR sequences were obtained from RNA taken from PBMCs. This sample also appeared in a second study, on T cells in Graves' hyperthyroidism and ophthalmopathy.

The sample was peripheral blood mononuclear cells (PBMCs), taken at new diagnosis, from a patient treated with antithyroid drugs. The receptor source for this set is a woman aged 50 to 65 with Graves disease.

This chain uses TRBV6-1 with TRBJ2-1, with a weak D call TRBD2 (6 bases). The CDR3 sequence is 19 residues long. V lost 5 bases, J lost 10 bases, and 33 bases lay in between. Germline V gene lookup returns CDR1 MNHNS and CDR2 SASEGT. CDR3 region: CASSTYLVVNRERFAEQFF. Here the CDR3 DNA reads TGTGCCAGCAGTACATATCTGGTTGTAAATCGGGAGCGGTTTGCCGAGCAGTTCTTC.

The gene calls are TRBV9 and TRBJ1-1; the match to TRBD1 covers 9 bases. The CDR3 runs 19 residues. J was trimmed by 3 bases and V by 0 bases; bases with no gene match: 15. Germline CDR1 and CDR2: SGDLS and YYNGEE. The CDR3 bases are TGTGCCAGCAGCGTAGGAGCAAGGACAGGGGCAAAAGGGGACACTGAAGCTTTCTTT. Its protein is CASSVGARTGAKGDTEAFF.

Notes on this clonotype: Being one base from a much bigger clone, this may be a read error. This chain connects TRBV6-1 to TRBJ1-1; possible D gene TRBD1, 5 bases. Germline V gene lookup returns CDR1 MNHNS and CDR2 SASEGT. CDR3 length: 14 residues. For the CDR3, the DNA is TGTACCAGCAGTGCGCCTCAGGGGAACACTGAAGCTTTCTTT. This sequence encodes CTSSAPQGNTEAFF.

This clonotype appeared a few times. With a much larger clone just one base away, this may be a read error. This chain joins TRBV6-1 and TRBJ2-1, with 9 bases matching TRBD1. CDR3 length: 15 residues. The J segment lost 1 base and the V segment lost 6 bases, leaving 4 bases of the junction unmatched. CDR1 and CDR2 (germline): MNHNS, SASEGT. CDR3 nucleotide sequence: TGTGCCAGCAGGGACGGGACAGGGTCCTACAATGAGCAGTTCTTC. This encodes CASRDGTGSYNEQFF.